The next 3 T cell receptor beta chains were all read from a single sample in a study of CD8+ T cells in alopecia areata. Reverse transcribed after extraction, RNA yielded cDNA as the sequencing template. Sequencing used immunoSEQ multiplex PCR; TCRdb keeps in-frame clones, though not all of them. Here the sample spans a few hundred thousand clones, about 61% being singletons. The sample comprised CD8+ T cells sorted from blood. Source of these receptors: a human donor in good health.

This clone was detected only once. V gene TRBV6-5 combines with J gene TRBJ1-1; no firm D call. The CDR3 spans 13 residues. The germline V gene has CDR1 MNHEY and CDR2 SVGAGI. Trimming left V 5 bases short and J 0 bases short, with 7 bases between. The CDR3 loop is CASSPDMNTEAFF. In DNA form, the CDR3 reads TGTGCCAGCAGTCCCGACATGAACACTGAAGCTTTCTTT.

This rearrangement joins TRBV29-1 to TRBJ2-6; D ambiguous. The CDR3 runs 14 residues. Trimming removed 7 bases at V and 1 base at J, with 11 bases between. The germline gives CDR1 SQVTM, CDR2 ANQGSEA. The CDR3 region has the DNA TGCAGCGCTCGAGGCGGATCTGGGGCCAACGTCCTGACTTTC. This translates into CSARGGSGANVLTF.

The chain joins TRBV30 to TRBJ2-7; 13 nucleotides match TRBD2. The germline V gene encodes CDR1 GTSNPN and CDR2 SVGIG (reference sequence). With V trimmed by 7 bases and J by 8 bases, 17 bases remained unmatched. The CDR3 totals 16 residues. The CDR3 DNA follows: TGTGCCTCACCACTAGCGGGGGGGGACGTCCCCTGGAAGCAGTACTTC. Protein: CASPLAGGDVPWKQYF.